A single sample gave rise to the 17 T cell receptor beta chains below, sequenced in a study of shared clonotypes between healthy human individuals. CD45RO-negative cells were positively selected for CCR7, leaving out terminally differentiated effector memory CD45RA+ cells. Assay used: immunoSEQ multiplex PCR; TCRdb lists only in-frame clones, some missing. The data contain approximately 2,000,000 clones, 93% of them singletons. The sample consisted of naive CD8+ T cells from PBMCs. The receptors shown here come from a man aged 18-30 years in good health. Some clones in this sample may be carry-over from other donors' samples.

The chain recombines TRBV29-1 with TRBJ2-1, with a possible D match to TRBD1 (5 bases). CDR1 and CDR2 (germline): SQVTM, ANQGSEA. The CDR3 has 15 amino acids. V was trimmed by 3 bases and J by 6 bases, leaving 18 bases between them. CDR3 sequence (DNA): TGCAGCGTTGAGCCCAGGGAACCAGCGTCCAATGAGCAGTTCTTC. It specifies CSVEPREPASNEQFF.

This chain links TRBV15 with TRBJ2-7; a possible D gene is TRBD2 (6 bases). CDR1 and CDR2 (germline): LNHNV, YYDKDF (reference sequence). This CDR3 region has 14 residues. Trimming stripped 5 bases from V and 1 base from J, with 12 bases between. In nucleotides, the CDR3 is TGTGCCACCAGCCCCCGGGGGTTGTCCTACGAGCAGTACTTC. This codes for CATSPRGLSYEQYF.

The chain has TRBV13 and TRBJ1-5; TRBD1 is a possible D gene (5 bases). The V gene lost 4 bases and the J gene lost 5 bases, with 15 bases spanning the gap. The CDR3 runs 15 residues. Germline CDR1 and CDR2: PRHDT and FYEKMQ (reference sequence). CDR3 in amino acids: CASSWGVLGDQPQHF. In DNA form, the CDR3 reads TGTGCCAGCAGCTGGGGGGTCCTAGGAGATCAGCCCCAGCATTTT.

The J gene is TRBJ1-2, the V gene TRBV2, with 9 bases fitting TRBD1. Unmatched junction bases numbered 1, after V lost 3 bases and J lost 2 bases. The V gene's germline CDR1 is SNHLY and CDR2 FYNNEI. The CDR3 spans 14 residues. The chain's CDR3 is CASSEDRGNYGYTF. The DNA for the CDR3 is TGTGCCAGCAGTGAGGACAGGGGCAACTATGGCTACACCTTC. Variable domain in full (rest from reference TRBV2 and TRBJ1-2): EPEVTQTPSHQVTQMGQEVILRCVPISNHLYFYWYRQILGQKVEFLVSFYNNEISEKSEIFDDQFSVERPDGSNFTLKIRSTKLEDSAMYFCASSEDRGNYGYTFGSGTRLTVV.

The chain employs TRBV7-2 and TRBJ2-5; no clear D. Germline V gene lookup returns CDR1 SGHTA and CDR2 FQGNSA. With 2 bases removed from V and 6 bases from J, the gap between germline ends came to 19 bases. The CDR3 totals 16 residues. The CDR3 reads CASSLSVVPSRKTQYF. In DNA, the CDR3 is TGTGCCAGCAGCTTATCAGTGGTTCCCTCTCGGAAGACCCAGTACTTC.

The chain employs TRBV4-2 and TRBJ1-1; D uncertain. Germline V CDR1 and CDR2: LGHNA, YNFKEQ. V was clipped by 4 bases and J by 5 bases, with 17 bases between them. This CDR3 spans 15 amino acids. The CDR3 region is CASSPAGSLQTEAFF. In DNA, the CDR3 is TGTGCCAGCAGCCCTGCCGGTAGCTTACAGACTGAAGCTTTCTTT.

CDR3 DNA sequence: TGTGCCAGCAGCGGGTTTCGTATCTCCTACGAGCAGTACTTC. Protein: CASSGFRISYEQYF. J is TRBJ2-7 and V is TRBV11-2, with D hard to call. Trimming cost V 5 bases and J 0 bases, with 11 bases left between them. The CDR3 extends over 14 amino acids. Germline CDR1 and CDR2: SGHAT and FQNNGV.

V gene TRBV6-6 combines with J gene TRBJ2-7, with D tentatively TRBD2 (5 bases). This CDR3 has 16 amino acids. Trimming cost V 6 bases and J 5 bases, with 23 bases left between them. The germline V gene has CDR1 MNHNY and CDR2 SVGAGI (reference sequence). The CDR3: CASSDPWTEDANEQYF. The DNA for the CDR3 is TGTGCCAGCAGCGACCCTTGGACGGAGGACGCGAACGAGCAGTACTTC.

A note on this clone: Other DNA sequences in this sample translate to the same CDR3. The V call is TRBV9, the J call TRBJ2-3, with D maybe TRBD1 (5 bases). The CDR3 is 14 residues long. The germline gives CDR1 SGDLS, CDR2 YYNGEE. Trimming left V 0 bases short and J 6 bases short, with 11 bases between. CDR3 loop: CASSVGGAGDTQYF. The DNA for the CDR3 is TGTGCCAGCAGCGTAGGTGGGGCAGGGGATACGCAGTATTTT.

The chain couples TRBV6-5 to TRBJ1-1; D uncertain. Trimming removed 5 bases at V and 7 bases at J, with 20 bases between. The CDR3 loop spans 15 amino acids. Germline CDR1 MNHEY, CDR2 SVGAGI. The CDR3 bases are TGTGCCAGCAGTAAGATTTTAGGGCTCGGTATTGAAGCTTTCTTT. Protein product: CASSKILGLGIEAFF.

The chain recombines TRBV15 with TRBJ1-1; D is uncertain. Germline V gene lookup returns CDR1 LNHNV and CDR2 YYDKDF (reference sequence). Trimming removed 0 bases from V and 0 bases from J, with 8 bases in between. The CDR3 totals 15 residues. The CDR3 loop is CATSRDSRMNTEAFF. The CDR3 bases are TGTGCCACCAGCAGAGATTCCCGCATGAACACTGAAGCTTTCTTT.

This chain links TRBV27 with TRBJ2-7, with D perhaps matching TRBD1 or TRBD2 (5 bases each). The CDR3 has 15 amino acids. V was pared by 3 bases and J by 0 bases, with 12 bases between. Germline assignment: CDR1 MNHEY and CDR2 SMNVEV (reference sequence). CDR3 sequence: CASSFKGTGSYEQYF. The DNA of the CDR3 is TGTGCCAGCAGTTTTAAGGGGACGGGCTCCTACGAGCAGTACTTC.

The chain uses TRBV4-3 and TRBJ2-1; D is uncertain. The V gene's germline CDR1 is LGHNA and CDR2 YSLEER. CDR3 size: 14 residues. The V end was cut by 0 bases, the J end by 3 bases, with 6 bases between. The CDR3 DNA reads TGCGCCAGCAGCCAAGAGACACGCTACAATGAGCAGTTCTTC. This codes for CASSQETRYNEQFF.

The chain combines TRBV27 with TRBJ2-1; possible D gene TRBD1, 5 bases. The CDR3 has 14 amino acids. CDR1 is MNHEY and CDR2 is SMNVEV in the germline V gene (reference sequence). Trimming left V 1 base short and J 6 bases short, with 10 bases between. CDR3 residues: CASSLFVQGNEQFF. The CDR3 DNA reads as TGTGCCAGCAGTTTATTCGTCCAGGGCAATGAGCAGTTCTTC.

The CDR3 loop reads CASSLQGNEQFF. CDR3 DNA sequence: TGTGCCAGCTCTCTGCAAGGGAATGAGCAGTTCTTC. This rearrangement joins TRBV18 to TRBJ2-1; D is unclear. The germline V and J ends were trimmed by 6 bases and 7 bases, with 10 bases remaining between them. The CDR3 is 12 residues long. CDR1 is KGHSH and CDR2 is LQKENI in the germline V gene.

The chain links TRBV5-8 to TRBJ2-7; D perhaps matches TRBD2 (6 bases). This CDR3 contains 15 residues. V was pared by 5 bases and J by 0 bases, with 15 bases between. CDR1 SGHTS and CDR2 YDEGEE come from the germline V gene. The CDR3 DNA sequence: TGTGCCAGCAGGTCAGGGACTCATAGCTCCTACGAGCAGTACTTC. It specifies CASRSGTHSSYEQYF.

This chain joins TRBV6-5 and TRBJ2-5; D ambiguous. Germline loops: CDR1 MNHEY, CDR2 SVGAGI. There are 14 residues in the CDR3. V was shortened by 0 bases and J by 1 base, with 6 bases between the two germline ends. The DNA of the CDR3 is TGTGCCAGCAGTTACTCGAACAGCCAAGAGACCCAGTACTTC. Encoded protein: CASSYSNSQETQYF.